This TCR beta chain stems from a study of beta chain features in type 1 diabetes. Study-wide results and limits: In every one of the four CD4+ subsets, TCRB CDR3s were moderately but significantly shorter in Type 1 diabetes patients.

This clone was detected only a few times. Its antigen is undetermined. Isolated RNA was reverse transcribed in full, so expressed TCRB transcripts were sequenced. Profiled with immunoSEQ multiplex PCR; TCRdb holds only in-frame clones, not every one. The sample includes 500,000 to 850,000 clones, about an eighth of them seen just once. The germline gives CDR1 MGHDK, CDR2 SYGVNS. Germline trimming cut 9 bases from V and 0 bases from J; bases unmatched to any gene: 4. The CDR3 has 13 amino acids. Input material: naive CD4+ T cells from blood. This TCR was recovered from a man aged 18 to 35 with type 1 diabetes. This chain connects TRBV25-1 to TRBJ1-2; 7 nucleotides align to TRBD1. The CDR3 loop is CASWDSPNYGYTF. CDR3 coding DNA: TGTGCCAGTTGGGACAGCCCTAACTATGGCTACACCTTC.